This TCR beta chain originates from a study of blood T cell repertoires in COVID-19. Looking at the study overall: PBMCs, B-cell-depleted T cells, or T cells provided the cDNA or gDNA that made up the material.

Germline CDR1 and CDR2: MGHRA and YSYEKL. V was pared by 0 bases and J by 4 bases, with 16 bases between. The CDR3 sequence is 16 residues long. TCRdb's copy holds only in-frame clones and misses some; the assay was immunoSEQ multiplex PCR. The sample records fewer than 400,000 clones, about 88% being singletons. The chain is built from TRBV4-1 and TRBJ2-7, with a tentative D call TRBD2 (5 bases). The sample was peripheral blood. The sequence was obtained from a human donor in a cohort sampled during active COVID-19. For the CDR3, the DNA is TGCGCCAGCAGCCAAGAGCCCCAGCGGCATACGTACGAGCAGTACTTC. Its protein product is CASSQEPQRHTYEQYF.